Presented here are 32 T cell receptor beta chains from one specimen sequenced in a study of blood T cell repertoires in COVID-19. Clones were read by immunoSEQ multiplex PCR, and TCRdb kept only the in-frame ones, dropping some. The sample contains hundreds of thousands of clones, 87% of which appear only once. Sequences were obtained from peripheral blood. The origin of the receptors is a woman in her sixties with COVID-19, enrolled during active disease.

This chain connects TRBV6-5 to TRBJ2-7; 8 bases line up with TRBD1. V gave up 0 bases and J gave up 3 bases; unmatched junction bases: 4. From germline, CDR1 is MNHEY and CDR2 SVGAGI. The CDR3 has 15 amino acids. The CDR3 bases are TGTGCCAGCAGTTACTCGTGGACAGGGAACTACGAGCAGTACTTC. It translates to CASSYSWTGNYEQYF.

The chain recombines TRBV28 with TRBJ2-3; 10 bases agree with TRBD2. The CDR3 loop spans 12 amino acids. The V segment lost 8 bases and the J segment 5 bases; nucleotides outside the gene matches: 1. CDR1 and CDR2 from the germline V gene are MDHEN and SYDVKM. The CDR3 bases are TGTGCCAGCTGGACTAGCGGAGATACGCAGTATTTT. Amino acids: CASWTSGDTQYF.

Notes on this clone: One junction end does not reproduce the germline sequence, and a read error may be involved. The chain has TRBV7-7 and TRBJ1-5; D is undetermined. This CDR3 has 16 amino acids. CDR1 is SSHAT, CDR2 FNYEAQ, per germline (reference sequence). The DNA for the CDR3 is TGTGCTAGCAGCGATCTCGGCGGCCGGAGCAATCAGCCCCAGCATTTT. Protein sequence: CASSDLGGRSNQPQHF.

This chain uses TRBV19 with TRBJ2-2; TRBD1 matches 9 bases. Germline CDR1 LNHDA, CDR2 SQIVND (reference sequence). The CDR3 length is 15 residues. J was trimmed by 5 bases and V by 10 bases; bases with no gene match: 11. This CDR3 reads CATREGTGSTGELFF. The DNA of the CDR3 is TGTGCCACCAGAGAGGGGACAGGGAGTACCGGGGAGCTGTTTTTT.

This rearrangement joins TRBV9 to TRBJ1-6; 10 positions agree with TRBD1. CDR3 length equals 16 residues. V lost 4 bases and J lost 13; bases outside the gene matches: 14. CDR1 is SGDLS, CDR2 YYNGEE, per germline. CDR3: CASSPSGQGDLQPLHF. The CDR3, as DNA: TGTGCCAGCAGCCCTTCTGGACAGGGGGACCTTCAGCCCCTCCACTTT.

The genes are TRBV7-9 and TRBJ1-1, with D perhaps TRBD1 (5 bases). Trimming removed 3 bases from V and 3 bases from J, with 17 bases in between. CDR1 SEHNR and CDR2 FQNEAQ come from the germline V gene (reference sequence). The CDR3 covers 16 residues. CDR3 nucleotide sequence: TGTGCCAGCAGCTTTTGGGCAGGGTACGGGTACACTGAAGCTTTCTTT. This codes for CASSFWAGYGYTEAFF.

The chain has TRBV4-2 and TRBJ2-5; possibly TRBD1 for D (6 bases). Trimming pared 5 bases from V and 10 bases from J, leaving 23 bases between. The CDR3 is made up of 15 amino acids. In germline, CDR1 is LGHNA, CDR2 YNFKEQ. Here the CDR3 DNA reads TGTGCCAGCAGCAGACTACGGGACACCTCAGCCGGCCAGTACTTC. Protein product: CASSRLRDTSAGQYF.

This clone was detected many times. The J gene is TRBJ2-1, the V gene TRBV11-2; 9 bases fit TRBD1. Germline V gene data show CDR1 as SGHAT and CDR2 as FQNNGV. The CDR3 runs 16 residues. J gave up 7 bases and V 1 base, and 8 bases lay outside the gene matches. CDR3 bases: TGTGCCAGCAGCTTAGCGCTTTCCGGGACAGGGAATGAGCAGTTCTTC. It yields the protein CASSLALSGTGNEQFF.

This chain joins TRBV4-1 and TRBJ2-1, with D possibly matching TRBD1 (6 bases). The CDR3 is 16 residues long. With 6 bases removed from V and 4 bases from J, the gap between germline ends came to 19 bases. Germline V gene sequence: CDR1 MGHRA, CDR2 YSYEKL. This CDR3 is CASSPGRGQRYNEQFF. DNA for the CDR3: TGCGCCAGCAGTCCAGGACGCGGACAGAGGTACAATGAGCAGTTCTTC.

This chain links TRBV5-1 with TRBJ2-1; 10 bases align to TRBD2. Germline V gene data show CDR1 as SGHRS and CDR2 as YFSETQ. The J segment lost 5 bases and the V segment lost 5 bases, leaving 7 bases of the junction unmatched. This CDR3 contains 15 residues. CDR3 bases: TGCGCCAGCAGACCTAGCGGGGGAGACCACAATGAGCAGTTCTTC. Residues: CASRPSGGDHNEQFF.

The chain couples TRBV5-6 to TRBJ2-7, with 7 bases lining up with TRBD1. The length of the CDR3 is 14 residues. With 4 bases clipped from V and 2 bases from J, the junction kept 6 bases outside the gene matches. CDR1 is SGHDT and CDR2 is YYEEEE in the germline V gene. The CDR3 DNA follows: TGTGCCAGCAGCGTTCCGGGACAGCCCTACGAGCAGTACTTC. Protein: CASSVPGQPYEQYF.

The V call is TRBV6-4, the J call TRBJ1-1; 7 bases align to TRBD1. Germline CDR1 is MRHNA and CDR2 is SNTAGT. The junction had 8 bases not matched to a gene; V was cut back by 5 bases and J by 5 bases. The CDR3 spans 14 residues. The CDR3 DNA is TGTGCCAGCAGTCGACAGGGTGGTGATACTGAAGCTTTCTTT. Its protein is CASSRQGGDTEAFF.

The CDR3 sequence is CASSEVSGGTYGYTF. The CDR3 DNA is TGTGCCAGCAGTGAAGTTTCGGGGGGGACCTATGGCTACACCTTC. This chain links TRBV2 with TRBJ1-2; D might be TRBD1 (5 bases). V was shortened by 1 base and J by 4 bases, with 13 bases between the two germline ends. Germline V gives CDR1 SNHLY, CDR2 FYNNEI. The length of the CDR3 is 15 residues. Complete variable domain (other parts from reference TRBV2 and TRBJ1-2): EPEVTQTPSHQVTQMGQEVILRCVPISNHLYFYWYRQILGQKVEFLVSFYNNEISEKSEIFDDQFSVERPDGSNFTLKIRSTKLEDSAMYFCASSEVSGGTYGYTFGSGTRLTVV.

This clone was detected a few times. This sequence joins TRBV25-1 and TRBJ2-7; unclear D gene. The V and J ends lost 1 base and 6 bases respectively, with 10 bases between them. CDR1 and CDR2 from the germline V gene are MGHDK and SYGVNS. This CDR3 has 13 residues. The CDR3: CASSEFPAVEQYF. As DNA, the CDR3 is TGTGCCAGCAGTGAATTTCCGGCGGTCGAGCAGTACTTC.

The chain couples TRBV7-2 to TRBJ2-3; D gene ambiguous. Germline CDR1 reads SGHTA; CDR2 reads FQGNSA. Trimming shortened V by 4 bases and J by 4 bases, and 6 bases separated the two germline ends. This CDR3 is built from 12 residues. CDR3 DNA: TGTGCCAGCAGCTCATTTTCAGATACGCAGTATTTT. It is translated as CASSSFSDTQYF.

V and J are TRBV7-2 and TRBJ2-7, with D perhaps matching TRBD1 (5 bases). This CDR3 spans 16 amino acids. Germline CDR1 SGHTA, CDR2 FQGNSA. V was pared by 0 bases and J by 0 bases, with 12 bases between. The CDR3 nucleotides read TGTGCCAGCAGCTTAGCCGACAGACTGAGCTCCTACGAGCAGTACTTC. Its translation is CASSLADRLSSYEQYF.

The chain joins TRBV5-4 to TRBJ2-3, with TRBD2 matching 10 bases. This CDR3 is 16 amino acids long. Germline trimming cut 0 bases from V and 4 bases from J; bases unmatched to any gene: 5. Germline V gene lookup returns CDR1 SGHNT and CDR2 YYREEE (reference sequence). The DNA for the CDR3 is TGTGCCAGCAGCTTGGCCCAGCGGGGGGGCGCAGATACGCAGTATTTT. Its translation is CASSLAQRGGADTQYF. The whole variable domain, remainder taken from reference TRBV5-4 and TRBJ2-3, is ETGVTQSPTHLIKTRGQQVTLRCSSQSGHNTVSWYQQALGQGPQFIFQYYREEENGRGNFPPRFSGLQFPNYSSELNVNALELDDSALYLCASSLAQRGGADTQYFGPGTRLTVL.

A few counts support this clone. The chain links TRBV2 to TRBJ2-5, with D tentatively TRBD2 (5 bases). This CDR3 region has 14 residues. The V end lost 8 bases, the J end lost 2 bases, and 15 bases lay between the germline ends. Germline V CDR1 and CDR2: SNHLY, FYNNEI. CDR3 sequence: CASGSDLLQETQYF. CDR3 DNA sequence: TGTGCCAGCGGGTCGGACTTACTGCAAGAGACCCAGTACTTC. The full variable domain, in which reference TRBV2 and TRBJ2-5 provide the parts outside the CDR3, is EPEVTQTPSHQVTQMGQEVILRCVPISNHLYFYWYRQILGQKVEFLVSFYNNEISEKSEIFDDQFSVERPDGSNFTLKIRSTKLEDSAMYFCASGSDLLQETQYFGPGTRLLVL.

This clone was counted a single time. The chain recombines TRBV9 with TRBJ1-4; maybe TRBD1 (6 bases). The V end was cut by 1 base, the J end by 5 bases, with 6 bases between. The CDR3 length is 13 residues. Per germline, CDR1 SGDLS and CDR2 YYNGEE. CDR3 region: CASSVQGNEKLFF. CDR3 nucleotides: TGTGCCAGCAGCGTACAGGGGAATGAAAAACTGTTTTTT.

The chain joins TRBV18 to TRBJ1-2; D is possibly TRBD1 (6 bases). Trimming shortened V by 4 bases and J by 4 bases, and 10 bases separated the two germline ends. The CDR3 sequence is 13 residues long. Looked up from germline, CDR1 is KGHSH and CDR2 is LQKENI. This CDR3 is CASSLTGIYGYTF. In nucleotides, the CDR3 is TGTGCCAGCTCACTTACAGGGATCTATGGCTACACCTTC.

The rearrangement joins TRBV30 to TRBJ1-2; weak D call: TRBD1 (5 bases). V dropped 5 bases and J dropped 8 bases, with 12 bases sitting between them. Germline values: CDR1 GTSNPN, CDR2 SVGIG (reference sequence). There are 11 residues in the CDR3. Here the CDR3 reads CAWGDRGGYTF. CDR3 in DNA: TGTGCCTGGGGGGACCGCGGGGGCTACACCTTC.

CDR3 loop: CASSLDPRGDTQYF. CDR3 in DNA: TGTGCCAGCAGCTTAGACCCTAGAGGCGATACGCAGTATTTT. The chain joins TRBV7-2 to TRBJ2-3; D gene unclear. V lost 1 base and J lost 6, with 11 bases in between. The CDR3 extends over 14 amino acids. CDR1 SGHTA and CDR2 FQGNSA come from the germline V gene.

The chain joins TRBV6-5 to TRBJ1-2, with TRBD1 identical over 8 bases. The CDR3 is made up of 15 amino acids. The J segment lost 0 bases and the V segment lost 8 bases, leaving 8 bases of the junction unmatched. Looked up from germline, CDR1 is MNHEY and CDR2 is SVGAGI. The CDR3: CASYTGGSANYGYTF. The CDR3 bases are TGTGCCAGCTACACAGGGGGAAGCGCTAACTATGGCTACACCTTC.

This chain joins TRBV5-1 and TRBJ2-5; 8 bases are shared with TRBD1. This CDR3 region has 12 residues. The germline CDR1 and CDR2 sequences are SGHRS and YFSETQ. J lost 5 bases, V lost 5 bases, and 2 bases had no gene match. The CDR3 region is CASRQGAETQYF. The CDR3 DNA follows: TGCGCCAGCAGGCAGGGGGCTGAGACCCAGTACTTC.

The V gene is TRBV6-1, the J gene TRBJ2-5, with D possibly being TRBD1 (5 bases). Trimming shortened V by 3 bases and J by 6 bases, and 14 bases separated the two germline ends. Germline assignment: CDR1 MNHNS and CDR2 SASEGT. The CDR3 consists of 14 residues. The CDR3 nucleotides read TGTGCCAGCAGTGAGGGTAGGGGTACGAAGACCCAGTACTTC. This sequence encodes CASSEGRGTKTQYF.

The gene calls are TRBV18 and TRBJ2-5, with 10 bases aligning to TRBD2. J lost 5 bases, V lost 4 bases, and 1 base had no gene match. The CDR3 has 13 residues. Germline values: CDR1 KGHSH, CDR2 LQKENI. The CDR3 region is CASSQGLAETQYF. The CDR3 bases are TGTGCCAGCTCACAGGGACTAGCGGAGACCCAGTACTTC. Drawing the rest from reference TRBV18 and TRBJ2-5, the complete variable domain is NAGVMQNPRHLVRRRGQEARLRCSPMKGHSHVYWYRQLPEEGLKFMVYLQKENIIDESGMPKERFSAEFPKEGPSILRIQQVVRGDSAAYFCASSQGLAETQYFGPGTRLLVL.

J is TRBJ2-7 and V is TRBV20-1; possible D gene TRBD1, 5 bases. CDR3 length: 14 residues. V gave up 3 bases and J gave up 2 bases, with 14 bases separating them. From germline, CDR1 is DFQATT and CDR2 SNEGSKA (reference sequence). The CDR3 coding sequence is TGCAGTGCTAGTGTCCAGGGAAGTCCCTACGAGCAGTACTTC. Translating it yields CSASVQGSPYEQYF.

The CDR3 loop reads CASSRGTDDTEAFF. CDR3 in DNA: TGCGCCAGCAGCCGGGGGACAGACGACACTGAAGCTTTCTTT. V gene TRBV5-1 combines with J gene TRBJ1-1, with 7 nucleotides matching TRBD1. Germline CDR1 is SGHRS and CDR2 is YFSETQ. Trimming removed 4 bases from V and 3 bases from J; junction bases left unmatched: 6. The CDR3 sequence is 14 residues long. The full variable domain, its missing parts supplied by reference TRBV5-1 and TRBJ1-1, is KAGVTQTPRYLIKTRGQQVTLSCSPISGHRSVSWYQQTPGQGLQFLFEYFSETQRNKGNFPGRFSGRQFSNSRSEMNVSTLELGDSALYLCASSRGTDDTEAFFGQGTRLTVV.

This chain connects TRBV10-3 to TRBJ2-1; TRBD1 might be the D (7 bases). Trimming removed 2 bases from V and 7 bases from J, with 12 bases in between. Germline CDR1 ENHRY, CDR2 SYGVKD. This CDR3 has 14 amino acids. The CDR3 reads CAISEETGRNEQFF. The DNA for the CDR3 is TGTGCCATCAGTGAGGAGACAGGGAGGAATGAGCAGTTCTTC.

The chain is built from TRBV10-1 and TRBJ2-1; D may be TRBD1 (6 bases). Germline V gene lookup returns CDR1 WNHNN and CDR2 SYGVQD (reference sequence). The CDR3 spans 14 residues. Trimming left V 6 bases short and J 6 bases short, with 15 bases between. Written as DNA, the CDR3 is TGCGCCAGCAGCCAAACAGGGAAAGGCAATGAGCAGTTCTTC. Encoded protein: CASSQTGKGNEQFF.

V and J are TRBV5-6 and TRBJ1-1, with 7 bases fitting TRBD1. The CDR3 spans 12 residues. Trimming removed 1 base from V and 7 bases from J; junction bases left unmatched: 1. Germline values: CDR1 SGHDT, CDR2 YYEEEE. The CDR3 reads CASSLWDSEAFF. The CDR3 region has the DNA TGTGCCAGCAGCTTGTGGGACAGTGAAGCTTTCTTT.

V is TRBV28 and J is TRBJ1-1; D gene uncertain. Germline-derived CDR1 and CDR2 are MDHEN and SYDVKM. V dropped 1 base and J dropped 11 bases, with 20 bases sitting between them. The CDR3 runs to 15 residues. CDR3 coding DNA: TGTGCCAGCAGTTTATCCCCCAGGAACGGTCTTCCGGCTTTCTTT. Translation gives CASSLSPRNGLPAFF.